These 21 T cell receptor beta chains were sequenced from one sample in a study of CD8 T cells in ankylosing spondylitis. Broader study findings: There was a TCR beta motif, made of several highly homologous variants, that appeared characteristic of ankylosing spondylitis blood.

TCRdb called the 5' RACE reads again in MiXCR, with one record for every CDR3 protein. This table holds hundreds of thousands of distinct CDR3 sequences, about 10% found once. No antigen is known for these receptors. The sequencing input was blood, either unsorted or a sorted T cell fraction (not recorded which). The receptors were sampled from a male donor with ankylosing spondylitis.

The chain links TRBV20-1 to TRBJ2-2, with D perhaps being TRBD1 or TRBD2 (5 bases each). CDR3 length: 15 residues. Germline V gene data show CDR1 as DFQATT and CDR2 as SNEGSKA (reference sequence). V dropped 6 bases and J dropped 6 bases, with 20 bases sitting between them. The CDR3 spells CSAIQGPISAGELFF. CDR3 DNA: TGCAGTGCGATTCAGGGACCGATCTCGGCCGGGGAGCTGTTTTTT.

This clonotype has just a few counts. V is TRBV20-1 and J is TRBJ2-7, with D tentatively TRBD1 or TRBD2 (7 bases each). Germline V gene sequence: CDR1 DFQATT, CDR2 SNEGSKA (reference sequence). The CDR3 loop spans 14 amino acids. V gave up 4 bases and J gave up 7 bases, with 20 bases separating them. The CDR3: CSATRLRGGREQYF. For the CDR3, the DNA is TGCAGTGCTACACGACTCAGGGGGGGCCGGGAGCAGTACTTC.

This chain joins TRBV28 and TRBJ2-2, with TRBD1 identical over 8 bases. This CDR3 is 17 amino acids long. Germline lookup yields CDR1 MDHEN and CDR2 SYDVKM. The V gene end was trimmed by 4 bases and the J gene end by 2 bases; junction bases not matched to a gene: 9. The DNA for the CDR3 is TGTGCCAGCAGTTCCATACCCGGGACAGGCAACACCGGGGAGCTGTTTTTT. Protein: CASSSIPGTGNTGELFF.

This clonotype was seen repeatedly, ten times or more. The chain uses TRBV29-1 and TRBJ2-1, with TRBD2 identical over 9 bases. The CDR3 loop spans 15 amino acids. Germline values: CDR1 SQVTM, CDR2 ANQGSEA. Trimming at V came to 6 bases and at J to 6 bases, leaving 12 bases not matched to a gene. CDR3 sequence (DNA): TGCAGCGTGGAGATTAGCGGGGGTCCTATCAATGAGCAGTTCTTC. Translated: CSVEISGGPINEQFF.

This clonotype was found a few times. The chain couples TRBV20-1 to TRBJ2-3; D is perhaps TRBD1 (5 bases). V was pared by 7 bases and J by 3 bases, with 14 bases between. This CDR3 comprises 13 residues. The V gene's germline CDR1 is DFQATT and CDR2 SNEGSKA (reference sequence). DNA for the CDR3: TGCAGTGTTCGACCCTCAGGGACAGATACGCAGTATTTT. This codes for CSVRPSGTDTQYF.

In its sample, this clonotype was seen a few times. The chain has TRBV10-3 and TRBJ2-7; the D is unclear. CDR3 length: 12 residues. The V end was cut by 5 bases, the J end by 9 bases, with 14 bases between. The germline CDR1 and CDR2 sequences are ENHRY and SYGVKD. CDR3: CAISPRSHGQYF. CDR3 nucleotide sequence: TGTGCCATCAGTCCCCGGTCCCACGGGCAGTACTTC.

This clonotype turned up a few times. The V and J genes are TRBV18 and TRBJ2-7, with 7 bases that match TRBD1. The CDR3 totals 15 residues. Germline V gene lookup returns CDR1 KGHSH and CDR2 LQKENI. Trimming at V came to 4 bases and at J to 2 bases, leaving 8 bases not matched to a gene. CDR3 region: CASSLQRTGPYEQYF. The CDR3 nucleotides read TGTGCCAGCTCACTTCAGAGGACAGGACCCTACGAGCAGTACTTC.

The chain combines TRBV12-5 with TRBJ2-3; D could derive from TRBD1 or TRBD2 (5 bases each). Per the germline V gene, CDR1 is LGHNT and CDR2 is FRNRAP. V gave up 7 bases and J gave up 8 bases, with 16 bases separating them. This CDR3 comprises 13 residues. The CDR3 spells CASALTAVPTQYF. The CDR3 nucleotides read TGTGCTAGTGCCCTGACAGCGGTACCTACGCAGTATTTT.

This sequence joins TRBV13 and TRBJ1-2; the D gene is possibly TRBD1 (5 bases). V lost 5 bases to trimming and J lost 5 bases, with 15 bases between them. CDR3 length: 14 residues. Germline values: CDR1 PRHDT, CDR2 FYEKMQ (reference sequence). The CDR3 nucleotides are TGTGCCAGCAGCCCTGCGGGGCGGGGGTATGGCTACACCTTC. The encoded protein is CASSPAGRGYGYTF.

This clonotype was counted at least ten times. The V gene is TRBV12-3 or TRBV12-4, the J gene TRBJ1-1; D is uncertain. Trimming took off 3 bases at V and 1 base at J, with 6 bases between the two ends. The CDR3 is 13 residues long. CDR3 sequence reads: CASSFGSNTEAFF. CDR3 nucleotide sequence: TGTGCCAGCAGTTTTGGGTCGAACACTGAAGCTTTCTTT.

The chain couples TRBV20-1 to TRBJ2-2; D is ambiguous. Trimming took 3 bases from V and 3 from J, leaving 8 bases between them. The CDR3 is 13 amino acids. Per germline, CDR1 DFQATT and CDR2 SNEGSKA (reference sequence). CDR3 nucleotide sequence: TGCAGTGCTAGCTCATCGCACACCGGGGAGCTGTTTTTT. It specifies CSASSSHTGELFF.

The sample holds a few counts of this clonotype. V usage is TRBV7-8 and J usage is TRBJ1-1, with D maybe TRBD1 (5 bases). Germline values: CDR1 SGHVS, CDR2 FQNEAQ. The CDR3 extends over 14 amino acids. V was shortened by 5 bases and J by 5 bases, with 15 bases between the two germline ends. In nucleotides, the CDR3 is TGTGCCAGCAGCCTGATTCTGGGGGGGACTGAAGCTTTCTTT. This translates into CASSLILGGTEAFF.

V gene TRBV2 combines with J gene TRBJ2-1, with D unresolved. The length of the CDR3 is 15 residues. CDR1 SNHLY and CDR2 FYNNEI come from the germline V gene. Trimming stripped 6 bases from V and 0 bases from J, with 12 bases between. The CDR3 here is CASRQRSRSYNEQFF. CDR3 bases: TGTGCCAGCAGACAACGATCCCGCTCCTACAATGAGCAGTTCTTC.

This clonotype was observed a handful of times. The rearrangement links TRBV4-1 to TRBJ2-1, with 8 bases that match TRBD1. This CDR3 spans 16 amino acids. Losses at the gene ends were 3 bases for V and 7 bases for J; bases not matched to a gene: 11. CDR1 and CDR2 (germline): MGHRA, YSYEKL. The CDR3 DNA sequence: TGCGCCAGCAGCCAGCGGGGCAGGGGGCAGTATAATGAGCAGTTCTTC. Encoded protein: CASSQRGRGQYNEQFF.

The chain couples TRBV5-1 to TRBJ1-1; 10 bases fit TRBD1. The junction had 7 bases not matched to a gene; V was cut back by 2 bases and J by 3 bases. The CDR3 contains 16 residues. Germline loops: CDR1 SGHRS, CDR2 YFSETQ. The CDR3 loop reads CASSLGIGTGDTEAFF. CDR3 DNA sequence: TGCGCCAGCAGCTTAGGAATTGGGACAGGGGACACTGAAGCTTTCTTT.

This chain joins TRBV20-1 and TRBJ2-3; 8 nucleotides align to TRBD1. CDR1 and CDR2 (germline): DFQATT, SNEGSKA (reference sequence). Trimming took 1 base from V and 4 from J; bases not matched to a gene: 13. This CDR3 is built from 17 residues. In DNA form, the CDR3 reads TGCAGTGCTAGAGGGGCCGGACAGGGATTGAACCCAGATACGCAGTATTTT. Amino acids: CSARGAGQGLNPDTQYF.

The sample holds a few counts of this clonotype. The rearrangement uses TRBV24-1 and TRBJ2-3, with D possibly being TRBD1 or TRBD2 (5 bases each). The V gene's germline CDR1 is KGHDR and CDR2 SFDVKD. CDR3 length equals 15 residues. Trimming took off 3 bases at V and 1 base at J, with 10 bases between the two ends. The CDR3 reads CATSDGGRGTDTQYF. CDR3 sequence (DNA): TGTGCCACCAGTGATGGGGGACGGGGCACAGATACGCAGTATTTT.

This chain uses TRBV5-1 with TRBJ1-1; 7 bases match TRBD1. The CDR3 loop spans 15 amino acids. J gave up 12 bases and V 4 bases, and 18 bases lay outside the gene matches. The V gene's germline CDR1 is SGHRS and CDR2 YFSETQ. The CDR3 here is CASSPIIPRQGESFF. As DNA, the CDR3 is TGCGCCAGCAGCCCCATAATACCCCGACAGGGCGAGTCTTTCTTT.

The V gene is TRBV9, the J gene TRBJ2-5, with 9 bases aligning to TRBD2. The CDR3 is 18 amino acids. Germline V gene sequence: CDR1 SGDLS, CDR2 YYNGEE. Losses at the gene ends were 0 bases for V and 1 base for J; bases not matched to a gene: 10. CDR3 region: CASSVAPPASGTQETQYF. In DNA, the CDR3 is TGTGCCAGCAGCGTAGCCCCCCCGGCTAGCGGGACCCAAGAGACCCAGTACTTC.

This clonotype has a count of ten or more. The chain's CDR3 is CASSFNTGGTEAFF. The CDR3 DNA reads as TGTGCCAGCAGTTTCAACACCGGGGGGACTGAAGCTTTCTTT. The J gene is TRBJ1-1, the V gene TRBV12-3 or TRBV12-4, with a tentative D call TRBD1 (5 bases). Trimming took 3 bases from V and 5 from J, leaving 13 bases between them. CDR3 length: 14 amino acids.

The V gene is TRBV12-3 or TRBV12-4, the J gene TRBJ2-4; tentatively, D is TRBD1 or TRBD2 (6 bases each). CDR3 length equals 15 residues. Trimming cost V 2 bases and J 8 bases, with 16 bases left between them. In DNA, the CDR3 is TGTGCCAGCAGTTTACACAGGGACTGGAGGGACATTCAGTACTTC. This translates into CASSLHRDWRDIQYF.